This T cell receptor (beta chain) was documented in a study of blood T cell repertoires in COVID-19. Germline CDR1 is SGDLS and CDR2 is YYNGEE. The V end was cut by 0 bases, the J end by 7 bases, with 10 bases between. The length of the CDR3 is 13 residues. Sequencing was performed with immunoSEQ multiplex PCR; in TCRdb, only in-frame clones are kept and a portion is missing. The sample consists of approximately 330,000 clones, roughly 86% of them appearing once. The chain links TRBV9 to TRBJ1-1, with D perhaps matching TRBD1 (5 bases). The origin of this receptor is a man aged 25 to 40 with COVID-19, enrolled during active disease. The sequenced sample was peripheral blood. The CDR3 sequence is CASSVDQGIEAFF. The CDR3 coding sequence is TGTGCCAGCAGCGTAGATCAGGGTATTGAAGCTTTCTTT.